The 3 T cell receptor beta chains presented below share a single source sample, sequenced in a study of cytomegalovirus exposure and HLA in healthy donors. Researchers ran the PCR with 60 Vbeta and 13 Jbeta primers. Method: immunoSEQ multiplex PCR; TCRdb's copy keeps in-frame clones and lacks some. This table has 110,000 to 150,000 clones, approximately 83% appearing once. Sequenced: PBMCs. These receptor sequences come from a woman aged 40-49 years in good health and CMV-seronegative.

The chain recombines TRBV10-3 with TRBJ2-1; 15 bases line up with TRBD2. Germline CDR1 is ENHRY and CDR2 is SYGVKD. V shed 11 bases and J 3 bases; nucleotides not matched to a gene: 11. The CDR3 is 17 amino acids. CDR3 coding DNA: TGTGCCCTTGGGACTAGCGGGGGGTCGCGGCGCTACAATGAGCAGTTCTTC. It translates to CALGTSGGSRRYNEQFF.

The chain uses TRBV6-1 and TRBJ1-1; D is uncertain. The CDR3 is 12 residues long. Trimming pared 5 bases from V and 6 bases from J, leaving 10 bases between. CDR1 MNHNS and CDR2 SASEGT come from the germline V gene. The CDR3 here is CASSLALSEAFF. The CDR3 bases are TGTGCCAGCAGTCTGGCATTGTCTGAAGCTTTCTTT.

V and J are TRBV15 and TRBJ2-5, with TRBD2 matching 8 bases. The ends lost 0 bases at V and 4 bases at J; junction bases unmatched: 1. This CDR3 comprises 14 residues. Germline V gene sequence: CDR1 LNHNV, CDR2 YYDKDF (reference sequence). The CDR3 DNA sequence: TGTGCCACCAGCAGAGATCGGGGGGGAGAGACCCAGTACTTC. This encodes CATSRDRGGETQYF.